The sample holds a few counts of the clone carrying this T cell receptor beta chain. As yet, its antigen is unknown. This sample is part of a study of beta chain features in type 1 diabetes. Study observations and caveats: A potential influence of HLA type upon TCRB rearrangement remained unresolved herein. A pattern of fewer insertions and more deletions at VDJ junctions was seen in type 1 diabetes patients.

The CDR3 contains 15 residues. V was cut by 5 bases and J by 5 bases, with 16 bases left in between. The germline gives CDR1 MDHEN, CDR2 SYDVKM. As every portion of the isolated RNA was reverse transcribed, the sequencing read expressed TCRB transcripts. The method was immunoSEQ multiplex PCR; TCRdb's version includes in-frame clones alone and lacks a portion of them. The repertoire includes under 300,000 clones, about 30% of them detected once, and more than 3% sits in the top ten. The V and J genes are TRBV28 and TRBJ1-5; D gene uncertain. This receptor was identified in a man aged 25 to 45 in good health. The sequenced material came from central memory CD4+ T cells from blood. The CDR3 region is CASSPAAPRDQPQHF. For the CDR3, the DNA is TGTGCCAGCAGTCCCGCGGCCCCAAGGGATCAGCCCCAGCATTTT.